This T cell receptor (beta chain) came from a study of T cell changes during pregnancy in multiple sclerosis. TCRdb's table, derived via immunoSEQ multiplex PCR, lists solely in-frame clones and lacks some. The sample holds over 10,000 clones, roughly nine tenths seen once. From germline, CDR1 is MDHEN and CDR2 SYDVKM. The CDR3 has 13 amino acids. V was clipped by 6 bases and J by 0 bases, with 9 bases between them. The chain is built from TRBV28 and TRBJ2-7, with D unclear. The source is a female donor in good health, enrolled as a control in a pregnancy study. The specimen comprised CD8+ T cells from peripheral blood mononuclear cells, sampled after pregnancy. CDR3 coding DNA: TGTGCCAGCAGCATCCCGAGCTCCTACGAGCAGTACTTC. This encodes CASSIPSSYEQYF. The full variable domain, its missing parts supplied by reference TRBV28 and TRBJ2-7, is DVKVTQSSRYLVKRTGEKVFLECVQDMDHENMFWYRQDPGLGLRLIYFSYDVKMKEKGDIPEGYSVSREKKERFSLILESASTNQTSMYLCASSIPSSYEQYFGPGTRLTVT.